What follows is one T cell receptor (beta chain) and its context. Its antigen is currently unknown. The entry originates in a study of shared clonotypes between healthy human individuals. On the study more broadly: The study drew on a couple of women and a few men aged 18 to 49 as donors.

Sequencing was performed with immunoSEQ multiplex PCR; in TCRdb, only in-frame clones are kept and a portion is missing. This table holds over 2 million clones, around 95% found once. Study-level findings and limits: Rarefaction analysis demonstrated incomplete sorted-subset sequencing notwithstanding large depth.

Healthy and HIV-negative, the adult donors had no recent acute infections or vaccinations. The V and J ends lost 4 bases and 0 bases respectively, with 14 bases between them. This CDR3 is built from 15 residues. CDR1 and CDR2 from the germline V gene are SGDLS and YYNGEE. The sequenced sample consisted of naive CD4+ T cells sorted from blood. Described subset: CD45RA+ positively selected. The receptor comes from a man in his late teens or twenties in good health. The chain combines TRBV9 with TRBJ2-7, with D tentatively TRBD2 (7 bases). The CDR3 loop reads CASSRGGGFSYEQYF. In nucleotides, the CDR3 is TGTGCCAGCAGCCGGGGAGGGGGTTTCTCCTACGAGCAGTACTTC.